This TCR beta chain was observed in a study of response to subunit inactivated influenza vaccine. TCRdb re-called the RT-PCR reads with MiXCR, one entry per CDR3 protein. The sample includes 150,000 to 200,000 distinct CDR3 sequences, about a tenth seen only once; the top ten take approximately 13%. This clonotype was counted between two and nine times. V was trimmed by 1 base and J by 0 bases, leaving 9 bases between them. CDR1 is SGHVS, CDR2 FNYEAQ, per germline. The CDR3 is made up of 16 amino acids. The chain employs TRBV7-6 and TRBJ1-4; no clear D gene. The sequence derives from a man aged 50 to 60 who received an inactivated influenza vaccine. Sequencing was performed on non-naive T cells sorted from PBMCs, taken more than 35 days after vaccination. The CDR3 here is CASSLVAGATNEKLFF. In DNA, the CDR3 is TGTGCCAGCAGCTTAGTGGCAGGCGCAACTAATGAAAAACTGTTTTTT.